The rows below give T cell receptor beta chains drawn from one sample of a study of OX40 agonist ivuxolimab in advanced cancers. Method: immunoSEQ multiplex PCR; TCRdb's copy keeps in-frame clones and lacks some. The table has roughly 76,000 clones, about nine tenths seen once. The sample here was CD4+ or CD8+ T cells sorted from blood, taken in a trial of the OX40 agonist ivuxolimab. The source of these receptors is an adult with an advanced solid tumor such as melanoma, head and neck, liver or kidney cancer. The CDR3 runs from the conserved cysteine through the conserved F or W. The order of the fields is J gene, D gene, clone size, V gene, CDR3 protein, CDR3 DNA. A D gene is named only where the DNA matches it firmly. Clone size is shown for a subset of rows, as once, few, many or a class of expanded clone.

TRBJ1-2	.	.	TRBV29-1	CSTDSLYGYTF	TGCAGCACCGACAGCCTCTATGGCTACACCTTC
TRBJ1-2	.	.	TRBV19	CASSILVSAVYGYTF	TGTGCCAGTAGTATTCTTGTGAGTGCCGTCTATGGCTACACCTTC
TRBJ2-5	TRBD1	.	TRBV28	CASSPRQGEAETQYF	TGTGCCAGCAGTCCCCGACAGGGGGAGGCGGAGACCCAGTACTTC
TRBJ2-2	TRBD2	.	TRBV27	CASSWTSGGTGELFF	TGTGCCAGCAGTTGGACTAGCGGGGGTACCGGGGAGCTGTTTTTT
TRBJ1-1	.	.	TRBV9	CASSPPPGLEAFF	TGTGCCAGCAGCCCCCCACCAGGGCTTGAAGCTTTCTTT
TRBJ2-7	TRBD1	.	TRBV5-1	CASSPMGGTGFYEQYF	TGCGCCAGCAGCCCGATGGGGGGGACAGGGTTCTATGAGCAGTACTTC
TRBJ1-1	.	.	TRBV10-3	CAISELTRGNTEAFF	TGTGCCATCAGTGAGCTAACCAGGGGGAACACTGAAGCTTTCTTT
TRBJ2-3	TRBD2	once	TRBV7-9	CASSLHSGGSTDTQYF	TGTGCCAGCAGCTTACACAGCGGGGGGAGCACAGATACGCAGTATTTT
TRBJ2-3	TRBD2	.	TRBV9	CASSVATGGSSADTQYF	TGTGCCAGCAGCGTAGCTACAGGCGGGAGTTCCGCAGATACGCAGTATTTT
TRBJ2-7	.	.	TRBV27	CASSLRLAAEQYF	TGTGCCAGCAGTTTACGGTTAGCCGCCGAGCAGTACTTC
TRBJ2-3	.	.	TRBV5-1	CASSLMGTDTQYF	TGCGCCAGCAGCTTGATGGGGACAGATACGCAGTATTTT
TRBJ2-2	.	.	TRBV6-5	CASFREDTGELFF	TGTGCCAGCTTCCGGGAAGACACCGGGGAGCTGTTTTTT
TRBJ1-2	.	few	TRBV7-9	CASSWGTFYGYTF	TGTGCCAGCAGCTGGGGGACTTTCTATGGCTACACCTTC
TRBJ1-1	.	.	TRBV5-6	CASSATGTRNTEAFF	TGTGCCAGCAGCGCAACCGGGACGCGGAACACTGAAGCTTTCTTT
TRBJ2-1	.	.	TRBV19	CASRTSGRINEQFF	TGTGCCAGTAGGACGTCGGGACGGATAAATGAGCAGTTCTTC
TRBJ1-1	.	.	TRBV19	CASSMRTETTEAFF	TGTGCCAGTAGTATGCGAACAGAGACAACTGAAGCTTTCTTT
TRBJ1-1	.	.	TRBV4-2	CASSPRQENTEAFF	TGTGCCAGCAGCCCCCGACAGGAGAACACTGAAGCTTTCTTT
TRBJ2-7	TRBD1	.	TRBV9	CASSGTGDYEQYF	TGTGCCAGCAGTGGGACAGGGGACTACGAGCAGTACTTC
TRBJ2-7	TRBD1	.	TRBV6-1	CASSEGVSMGTGDYEQYF	TGTGCCAGCAGTGAAGGTGTGTCGATGGGGACAGGGGACTACGAGCAGTACTTC
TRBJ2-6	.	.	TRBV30	CAWSVTGTVLTF	TGTGCCTGGAGTGTAACCGGGACAGTCCTGACTTTC
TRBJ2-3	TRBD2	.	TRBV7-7	CASSAGTSGADTQYF	TGTGCTAGCAGCGCCGGGACTAGCGGGGCAGATACGCAGTATTTT
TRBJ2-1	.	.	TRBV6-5	CASSYFTAYNEQFF	TGTGCCAGCAGTTACTTTACAGCCTACAATGAGCAGTTCTTC
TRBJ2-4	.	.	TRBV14	CASSQDKTKNIQYF	TGTGCCAGCAGCCAAGACAAAACCAAAAACATTCAGTACTTC
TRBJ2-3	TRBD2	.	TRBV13	CASSLGLAGVSDTQYF	TGTGCCAGCAGCTTGGGCCTAGCGGGAGTGTCAGATACGCAGTATTTT